This TCR beta chain came from a study of T cell responses to AZD1222 COVID-19 vaccine. General observations from the study: Donors, mostly white British, included more females; clonal diversity was possibly underestimated. Researchers report vaccine-associated CD4 TCRs spanning spike, with dominance at 160-218 and 743-854. An increase in Spike-specific TCR breadth and depth was observed after two AZD1222 doses.

About this clone itself: The antigen is undetermined.

The germline CDR1 and CDR2 sequences are MNHNY and SVGAGI (reference sequence). The CDR3 length is 12 residues. V lost 5 bases to trimming and J lost 8 bases, with 9 bases between them. Using immunoSEQ multiplex PCR, the repertoire was profiled, and TCRdb retains in-frame clones only, with some absent. The table shows approximately 96,000 clones, with 70% to 90% occurring only once. Second doses at about 4 or about 12 weeks were pooled. The source was peripheral blood, collected 28 days after the second AZD1222 dose. V gene TRBV6-6 combines with J gene TRBJ1-4; D may be TRBD1 (5 bases). This TCR derives from an adult who received the AZD1222 COVID-19 vaccine. CDR3 in DNA: TGTGCCAGCAGTCCCCGGGGGGAAAAACTGTTTTTT. Residues: CASSPRGEKLFF.